Listed below are T cell receptor beta chains from one sample, sequenced in a study of cytomegalovirus exposure and HLA in healthy donors. Clones were sequenced by immunoSEQ multiplex PCR, and TCRdb holds only the in-frame ones, with some missing. This table holds about 180,000 clones, approximately 80% found once. The sample taken for sequencing was PBMCs. The receptors were sampled from a woman in her forties or fifties in good health and CMV-seronegative. Both conserved end residues are part of each CDR3. D genes are given only for firm matches.

d_call	v_call	j_call	cdr3_nt	cdr3_aa
TRBD2	TRBV5-6	TRBJ2-1	TGTGCCAGCAGTGTAGCCGGGACTAGAGAATACAATGAGCAGTTCTTC	CASSVAGTREYNEQFF
-	TRBV19	TRBJ1-2	TGTGCCAGTAGTATAGACGACGGGAACTATGGCTACACCTTC	CASSIDDGNYGYTF
-	TRBV28	TRBJ2-1	TGTGCCAGCACCTTTAATAGCGGCTACAATGAGCAGTTCTTC	CASTFNSGYNEQFF
-	TRBV11-1	TRBJ2-7	TGTGCCAGCAGCTCGGACAAGTCCTACGAGCAGTACTTC	CASSSDKSYEQYF
-	TRBV5-1	TRBJ1-1	TGCGCCAGCAGCCTTTTACAGAACACTGAAGCTTTCTTT	CASSLLQNTEAFF
-	TRBV7-9	TRBJ2-6	TGTGCCAGCAGCGCGCGGGTTAGGCTGGCTGGGGCCAACGTCCTGACTTTC	CASSARVRLAGANVLTF
TRBD1	TRBV15	TRBJ1-1	TGTGCCACCAGCAGAGAGGGACAGGTCGCGGGTTACACTGAAGCTTTCTTT	CATSREGQVAGYTEAFF
TRBD1	TRBV19	TRBJ1-1	TGTGCCAGCAGACCATCCCAGGGGGTTGGGACTGAAGCTTTCTTT	CASRPSQGVGTEAFF
TRBD2	TRBV9	TRBJ2-1	TGTGCCAGCGTTCGCGGGGCGGGAGGAGGTATGGATGAGCAGTTCTTC	CASVRGAGGGMDEQFF
TRBD1	TRBV2	TRBJ1-5	TGTGCTAGCGCCCTGGACAGGGGCCCTCAGCCCCAGCATTTT	CASALDRGPQPQHF
TRBD1	TRBV6-4	TRBJ1-2	TGTGCCAGCAGTCAAAGTCAGGGGGCGCGTCTTAGTGGCTACACCTTC	CASSQSQGARLSGYTF